A single sample gave rise to the 20 T cell receptor beta chains below, sequenced in a study of neoadjuvant anti-PD-1 for oral cavity cancer. As for time point: after neoadjuvant nivolumab, at surgical resection. The assay was immunoSEQ multiplex PCR, and TCRdb's table has in-frame clones only and misses some. Of more than 13,000 clones listed, 73% are singletons. Material: PBMCs, obtained after nivolumab (anti-PD-1) treatment. The receptors derive from a person between 40 and 80 years old with oral cavity squamous cell carcinoma.

The genes are TRBV9 and TRBJ1-3, with D possibly TRBD1 on 5 matching bases. Germline V gene sequence: CDR1 SGDLS, CDR2 YYNGEE. The germline V and J ends were trimmed by 2 bases and 2 bases, with 17 bases remaining between them. This CDR3 contains 17 residues. The CDR3: CASSVGGVTSTGNTIYF. For the CDR3, the DNA is TGTGCCAGCAGCGTGGGGGGAGTCACTTCCACTGGAAACACCATATATTTT.

The chain is built from TRBV28 and TRBJ1-2; tentative D call: TRBD1 (5 bases). V lost 2 bases and J lost 5, with 9 bases in between. Per the germline V gene, CDR1 is MDHEN and CDR2 is SYDVKM. CDR3 length: 13 residues. The CDR3 sequence is CASSLQGPYGYTF. The CDR3 DNA follows: TGTGCCAGCAGTTTACAGGGACCTTATGGCTACACCTTC.

The rearrangement joins TRBV7-8 to TRBJ2-3; the match to TRBD2 covers 7 bases. Germline V gives CDR1 SGHVS, CDR2 FQNEAQ. J was trimmed by 5 bases and V by 3 bases; bases with no gene match: 8. CDR3 size: 15 residues. In DNA, the CDR3 is TGTGCCAGCAGCTTTACGGGAGGAGGTGGAGATACGCAGTATTTT. It is translated as CASSFTGGGGDTQYF.

The V and J genes are TRBV5-1 and TRBJ1-2; D remains unclear. There are 14 residues in the CDR3. CDR1 SGHRS and CDR2 YFSETQ come from the germline V gene. The V gene lost 5 bases and the J gene lost 3 bases, with 14 bases spanning the gap. The CDR3, as DNA: TGCGCCAGCAGGGGAGAGATATTCGACTATGGCTACACCTTC. This codes for CASRGEIFDYGYTF.

In its sample, this clone was seen a few times. The chain uses TRBV7-9 and TRBJ1-2; D might be TRBD1 (6 bases). The CDR3 has 13 residues. CDR1 SEHNR and CDR2 FQNEAQ come from the germline V gene (reference sequence). V lost 5 bases and J 8 bases, leaving 15 bases between the germline ends. The CDR3 region is CASSAYREEGYTF. CDR3 in DNA: TGTGCCAGCAGCGCGTACAGGGAGGAAGGCTACACCTTC.

The chain combines TRBV2 with TRBJ2-3; 7 positions match TRBD1. V shed 8 bases and J 5 bases; nucleotides not matched to a gene: 10. The CDR3 has 14 residues. Germline V gene sequence: CDR1 SNHLY, CDR2 FYNNEI. DNA for the CDR3: TGTGCCAGCCAGCAGCAGGGGGTCATAGATACGCAGTATTTT. Its protein is CASQQQGVIDTQYF. Supplemented by reference TRBV2 and TRBJ2-3, the full variable domain reads EPEVTQTPSHQVTQMGQEVILRCVPISNHLYFYWYRQILGQKVEFLVSFYNNEISEKSEIFDDQFSVERPDGSNFTLKIRSTKLEDSAMYFCASQQQGVIDTQYFGPGTRLTVL.

This clone appeared a few times. V gene TRBV30 combines with J gene TRBJ1-3; 8 bases match TRBD1. V lost 5 bases to trimming and J lost 4 bases; unmatched junction nucleotides: 1. The CDR3 length is 12 residues. CDR1 and CDR2 (germline): GTSNPN, SVGIG (reference sequence). CDR3 DNA: TGTGCCTGGGACAGGGGCGGAAACACCATATATTTT. Its protein product is CAWDRGGNTIYF.

The J gene is TRBJ1-3, the V gene TRBV9; D call uncertain. Germline V gene data show CDR1 as SGDLS and CDR2 as YYNGEE. This CDR3 is built from 18 residues. With 0 bases removed from V and 0 bases from J, the gap between germline ends came to 16 bases. CDR3 loop: CASSVDVGRPPSGNTIYF. The CDR3 region has the DNA TGTGCCAGCAGCGTAGATGTAGGAAGGCCTCCCTCTGGAAACACCATATATTTT.

This clone was recorded only once. V and J are TRBV30 and TRBJ2-7, with TRBD2 matching 14 bases. The trim removed 3 bases at V and 4 bases at J, leaving 5 bases unmatched. The CDR3 has 15 residues. Germline lookup yields CDR1 GTSNPN and CDR2 SVGIG (reference sequence). In nucleotides, the CDR3 is TGTGCCTGGAGGGGAAGACTAGCGGGAGGGTACGAGCAGTACTTC. It encodes CAWRGRLAGGYEQYF.

The chain employs TRBV30 and TRBJ2-1, with unresolved D. This CDR3 is built from 12 residues. The germline V gene encodes CDR1 GTSNPN and CDR2 SVGIG (reference sequence). V was clipped by 1 base and J by 5 bases, with 6 bases between them. DNA of the CDR3: TGTGCCTGGAGTGGGGAAAACAATGAGCAGTTCTTC. It codes for CAWSGENNEQFF.

CDR3 loop: CASSPRGDYGYTF. CDR3 sequence (DNA): TGCGCCAGCAGCCCCAGGGGGGACTATGGCTACACCTTC. V gene TRBV5-1 combines with J gene TRBJ1-2, with 7 bases matching TRBD1. The V gene end was trimmed by 4 bases and the J gene end by 3 bases; junction bases not matched to a gene: 3. The CDR3 totals 13 residues. The V gene's germline CDR1 is SGHRS and CDR2 YFSETQ.

The genes are TRBV5-5 and TRBJ2-7; the match to TRBD1 covers 8 bases. CDR3 size: 13 residues. J was trimmed by 6 bases and V by 0 bases; bases with no gene match: 2. The V gene's germline CDR1 is SGHKS and CDR2 YYEKEE (reference sequence). CDR3 coding DNA: TGTGCCAGCAGCTTGGGTGACAGGGGCGAGCAGTACTTC. Protein: CASSLGDRGEQYF.

This clone was detected only a few times. The chain couples TRBV5-1 to TRBJ1-1; D unresolved. The CDR3 has 12 amino acids. V dropped 4 bases and J dropped 5 bases, with 9 bases sitting between them. Germline V CDR1 and CDR2: SGHRS, YFSETQ. The CDR3 DNA reads TGCGCCAGCAGCCCCCTCGGGACTGAAGCTTTCTTT. It is translated as CASSPLGTEAFF.

The rearrangement uses TRBV5-1 and TRBJ2-3, with 15 positions matching TRBD2. J gave up 1 base and V 3 bases, and 9 bases lay outside the gene matches. The CDR3 is 19 residues long. Germline CDR1 reads SGHRS; CDR2 reads YFSETQ. CDR3 protein: CASSSGGLAGGPGTDTQYF. The CDR3 nucleotides are TGCGCCAGCAGCTCGGGGGGACTAGCGGGAGGCCCCGGCACAGATACGCAGTATTTT.

This chain joins TRBV6-4 and TRBJ1-1; TRBD1 agrees at 7 bases. CDR3 length equals 14 residues. V trimming: 6 bases; J trimming: 3 bases; junction bases outside the gene matches: 7. The V gene's germline CDR1 is MRHNA and CDR2 SNTAGT. The CDR3 DNA is TGTGCCAGCAGGCCCGACAGGGACCACACTGAAGCTTTCTTT. It translates to CASRPDRDHTEAFF.

This clone was seen only a few times. The chain carries TRBV23-1 and TRBJ2-7; no reliable D call. TRBV23-1 is an open reading frame whose function is uncertain. With 9 bases removed from V and 1 base from J, the gap between germline ends came to 19 bases. This CDR3 has 15 residues. CDR3: CASPLTRVHSYEQYF. DNA for the CDR3: TGCGCCAGTCCCCTTACCCGGGTCCATTCCTACGAGCAGTACTTC.

In its sample, this clone was seen once. The chain links TRBV25-1 to TRBJ1-1; D is perhaps TRBD1 (6 bases). V lost 7 bases, J lost 6 bases, and 21 bases lay in between. The germline gives CDR1 MGHDK, CDR2 SYGVNS. The CDR3 is 15 residues long. The CDR3 DNA sequence: TGTGCCAGCACTCCCCCGGTAGGGGGGCGGTCTGAAGCTTTCTTT. As protein: CASTPPVGGRSEAFF.

This clone was seen more than once but under ten times. This chain links TRBV2 with TRBJ2-5, with TRBD2 matching over 9 bases. The CDR3 has 14 amino acids. In germline, CDR1 is SNHLY, CDR2 FYNNEI. J was trimmed by 4 bases and V by 4 bases; bases with no gene match: 4. CDR3 sequence (DNA): TGTGCCAGCAGTGTAGCGGGAGTGGGAGAGACCCAGTACTTC. Translated: CASSVAGVGETQYF.

Only a few counts were recorded for this clone. The V and J genes are TRBV5-4 and TRBJ1-2, with D tentatively TRBD1 (6 bases). V gave up 2 bases and J gave up 7 bases, with 21 bases separating them. Germline values: CDR1 SGHNT, CDR2 YYREEE (reference sequence). CDR3 length: 16 amino acids. The DNA of the CDR3 is TGTGCCAGCAGCTTCGGAACTACGACAGGTTTGGGTGGCTACACCTTC. Protein sequence: CASSFGTTTGLGGYTF. Supplemented by reference TRBV5-4 and TRBJ1-2, the full variable domain reads ETGVTQSPTHLIKTRGQQVTLRCSSQSGHNTVSWYQQALGQGPQFIFQYYREEENGRGNFPPRFSGLQFPNYSSELNVNALELDDSALYLCASSFGTTTGLGGYTFGSGTRLTVV.

The rearrangement joins TRBV2 to TRBJ2-5; D may be TRBD1 or TRBD2 (6 bases each). Trimming pared 6 bases from V and 4 bases from J, leaving 15 bases between. Per germline, CDR1 SNHLY and CDR2 FYNNEI. There are 14 residues in the CDR3. CDR3 residues: CASRVEGGRETQYF. In DNA, the CDR3 is TGTGCCAGCAGGGTGGAGGGGGGACGAGAGACCCAGTACTTC. Based on the CDR3 plus reference TRBV2 and TRBJ2-5, the full variable domain is EPEVTQTPSHQVTQMGQEVILRCVPISNHLYFYWYRQILGQKVEFLVSFYNNEISEKSEIFDDQFSVERPDGSNFTLKIRSTKLEDSAMYFCASRVEGGRETQYFGPGTRLLVL.